This entry concerns a single T cell receptor beta chain. The V end was cut by 2 bases, the J end by 11 bases, with 12 bases between. The CDR3 is 12 residues long. This sample is drawn from a study of blood T cell repertoires in COVID-19. Study context: Acute and convalescent COVID-19 specimens originated in the United States, Italy and Spain. Nucleic acid was either cDNA or gDNA, and it came from T cells, B-cell-depleted T cells, or PBMCs.

Authors' data handling: For nucleated cells, counts were estimated from reference gene primer amplification. Method: immunoSEQ multiplex PCR; TCRdb's copy keeps in-frame clones and lacks some. Clone size and V and J calls were adopted from that table, with D and trimming inferred from the DNA. The sample lists 110,000 or so clones; 70% to 90% were seen once. Input material: peripheral blood. The chain joins TRBV12-3 or TRBV12-4 to TRBJ1-1; D unresolved. This clonotype originated in a man in his forties with acute or convalescent COVID-19. CDR3 DNA: TGTGCCAGCAGTTTAATCGGAACGGAGGCTTTCTTT. This encodes CASSLIGTEAFF.